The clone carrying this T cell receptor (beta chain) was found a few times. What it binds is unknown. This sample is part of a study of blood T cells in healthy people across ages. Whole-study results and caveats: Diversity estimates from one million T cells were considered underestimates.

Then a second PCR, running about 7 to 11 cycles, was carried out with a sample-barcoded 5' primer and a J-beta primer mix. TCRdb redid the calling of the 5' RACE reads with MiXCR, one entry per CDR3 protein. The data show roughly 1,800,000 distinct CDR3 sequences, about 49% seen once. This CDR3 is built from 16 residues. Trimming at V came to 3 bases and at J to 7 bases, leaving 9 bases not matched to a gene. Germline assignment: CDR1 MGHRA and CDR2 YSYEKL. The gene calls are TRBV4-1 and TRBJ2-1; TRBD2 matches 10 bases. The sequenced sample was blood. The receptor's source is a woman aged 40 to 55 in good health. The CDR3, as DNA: TGCGCCAGCAGCCAGTCACTAGCGGGGCCGGGAAATGAGCAGTTCTTC. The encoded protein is CASSQSLAGPGNEQFF.